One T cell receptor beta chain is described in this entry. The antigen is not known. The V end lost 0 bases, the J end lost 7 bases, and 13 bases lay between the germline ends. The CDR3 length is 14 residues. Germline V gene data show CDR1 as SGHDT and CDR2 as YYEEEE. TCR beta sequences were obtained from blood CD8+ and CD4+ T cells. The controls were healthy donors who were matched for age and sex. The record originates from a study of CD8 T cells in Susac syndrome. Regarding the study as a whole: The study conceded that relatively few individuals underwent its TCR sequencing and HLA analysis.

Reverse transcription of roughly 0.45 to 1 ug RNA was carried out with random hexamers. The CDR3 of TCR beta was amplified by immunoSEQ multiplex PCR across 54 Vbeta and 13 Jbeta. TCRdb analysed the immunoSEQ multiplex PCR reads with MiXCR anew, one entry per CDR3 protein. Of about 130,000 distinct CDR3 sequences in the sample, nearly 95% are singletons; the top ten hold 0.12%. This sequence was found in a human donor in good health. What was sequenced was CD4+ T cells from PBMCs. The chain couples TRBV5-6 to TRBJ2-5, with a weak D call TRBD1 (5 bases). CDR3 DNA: TGTGCCAGCAGCTTGGGACCTGGGGCTGGGACCCAGTACTTC. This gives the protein CASSLGPGAGTQYF.